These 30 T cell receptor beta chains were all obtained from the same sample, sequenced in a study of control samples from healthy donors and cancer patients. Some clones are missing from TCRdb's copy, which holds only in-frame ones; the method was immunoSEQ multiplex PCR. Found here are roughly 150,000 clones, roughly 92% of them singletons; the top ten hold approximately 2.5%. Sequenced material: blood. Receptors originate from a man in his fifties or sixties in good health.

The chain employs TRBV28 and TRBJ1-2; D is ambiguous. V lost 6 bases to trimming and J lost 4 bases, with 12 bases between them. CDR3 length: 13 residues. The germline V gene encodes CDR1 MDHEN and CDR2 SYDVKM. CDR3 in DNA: TGTGCCAGCAGACCGCCCCGGGTCTATGGCTACACCTTC. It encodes CASRPPRVYGYTF.

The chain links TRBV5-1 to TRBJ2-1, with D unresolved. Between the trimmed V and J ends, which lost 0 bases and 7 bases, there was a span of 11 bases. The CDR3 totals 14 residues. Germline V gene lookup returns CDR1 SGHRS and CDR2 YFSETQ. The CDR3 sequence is CASSLGSNQNEQFF. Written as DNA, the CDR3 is TGCGCCAGCAGCTTGGGCAGCAATCAGAATGAGCAGTTCTTC.

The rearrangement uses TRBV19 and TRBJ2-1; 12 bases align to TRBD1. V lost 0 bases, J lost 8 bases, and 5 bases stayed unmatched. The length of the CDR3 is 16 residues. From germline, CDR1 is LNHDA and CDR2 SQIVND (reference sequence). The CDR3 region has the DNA TGTGCCAGTAGTATAGAACCGGGACAGGGGGCTTATGAGCAGTTCTTC. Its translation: CASSIEPGQGAYEQFF.

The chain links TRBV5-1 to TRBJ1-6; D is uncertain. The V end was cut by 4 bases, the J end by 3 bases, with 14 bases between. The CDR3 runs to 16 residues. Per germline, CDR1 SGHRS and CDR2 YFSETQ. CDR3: CASSPEWTDYNSPLHF. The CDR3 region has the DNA TGCGCCAGCAGCCCGGAATGGACCGACTATAATTCACCCCTCCACTTT.

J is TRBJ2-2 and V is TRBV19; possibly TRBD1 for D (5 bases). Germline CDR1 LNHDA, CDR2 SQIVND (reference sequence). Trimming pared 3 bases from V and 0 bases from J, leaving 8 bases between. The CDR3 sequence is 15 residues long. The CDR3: CASSMQGANTGELFF. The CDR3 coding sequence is TGTGCCAGTAGTATGCAGGGCGCGAACACCGGGGAGCTGTTTTTT.

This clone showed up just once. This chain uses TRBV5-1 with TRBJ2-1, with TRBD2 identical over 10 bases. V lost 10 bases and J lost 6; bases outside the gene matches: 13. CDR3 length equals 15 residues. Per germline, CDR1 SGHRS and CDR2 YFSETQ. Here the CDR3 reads CAWRWPSGSTNEQFF. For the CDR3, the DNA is TGCGCCTGGCGGTGGCCTAGCGGGAGTACCAATGAGCAGTTCTTC.

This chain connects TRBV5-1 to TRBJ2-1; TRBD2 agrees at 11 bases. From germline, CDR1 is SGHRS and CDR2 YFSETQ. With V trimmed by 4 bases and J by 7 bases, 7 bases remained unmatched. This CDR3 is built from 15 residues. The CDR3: CASSPIGLAGNEQFF. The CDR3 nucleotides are TGCGCCAGCAGCCCAATTGGACTAGCGGGTAATGAGCAGTTCTTC.

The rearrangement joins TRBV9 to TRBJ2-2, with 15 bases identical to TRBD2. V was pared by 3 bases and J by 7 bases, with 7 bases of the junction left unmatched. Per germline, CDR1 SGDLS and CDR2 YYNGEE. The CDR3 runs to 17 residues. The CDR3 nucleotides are TGTGCCAGCAGCGGGGGGACTAGCGGGAGGACGGGCGGGGAGCTGTTTTTT. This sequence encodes CASSGGTSGRTGGELFF.

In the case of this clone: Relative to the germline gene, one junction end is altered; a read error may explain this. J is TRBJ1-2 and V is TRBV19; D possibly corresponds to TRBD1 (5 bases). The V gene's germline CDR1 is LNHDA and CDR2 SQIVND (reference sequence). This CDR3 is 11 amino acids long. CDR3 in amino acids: CASRIGDGYTF. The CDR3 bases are TGTGCCAGTAGGATAGGGGATGGCTACACCTTC.

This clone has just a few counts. The CDR3 region has the DNA TGCGCCAGCAGCTGGGGACAGCCAGTGCAGAACACTGAAGCTTTCTTT. Amino acid sequence: CASSWGQPVQNTEAFF. The chain has TRBV5-1 and TRBJ1-1, with 7 bases fitting TRBD1. The V segment lost 3 bases and the J segment 1 base; nucleotides outside the gene matches: 9. In germline, CDR1 is SGHRS, CDR2 YFSETQ. This CDR3 region has 16 residues. The complete variable domain, with remaining parts taken from reference TRBV5-1 and TRBJ1-1, reads KAGVTQTPRYLIKTRGQQVTLSCSPISGHRSVSWYQQTPGQGLQFLFEYFSETQRNKGNFPGRFSGRQFSNSRSEMNVSTLELGDSALYLCASSWGQPVQNTEAFFGQGTRLTVV.

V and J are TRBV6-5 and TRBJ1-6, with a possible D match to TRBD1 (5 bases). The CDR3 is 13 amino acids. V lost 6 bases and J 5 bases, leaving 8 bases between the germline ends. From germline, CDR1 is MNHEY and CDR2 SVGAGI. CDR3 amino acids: CASSGGNNSPLHF. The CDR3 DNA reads TGTGCCAGCAGCGGGGGGAATAATTCACCCCTCCACTTT.

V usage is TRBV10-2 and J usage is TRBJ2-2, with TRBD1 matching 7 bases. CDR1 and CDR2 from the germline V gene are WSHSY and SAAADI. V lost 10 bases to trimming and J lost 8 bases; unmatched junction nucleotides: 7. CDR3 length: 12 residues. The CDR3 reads CATRQGAGELFF. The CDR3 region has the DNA TGCGCCACAAGACAGGGAGCGGGGGAGCTGTTTTTT.

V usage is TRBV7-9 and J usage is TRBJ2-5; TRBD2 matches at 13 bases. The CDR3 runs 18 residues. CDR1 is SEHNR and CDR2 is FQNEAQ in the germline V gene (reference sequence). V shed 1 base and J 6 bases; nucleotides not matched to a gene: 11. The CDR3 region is CASSLGWGTSGIGKTQYF. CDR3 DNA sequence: TGTGCCAGCAGCTTAGGGTGGGGGACTAGCGGGATCGGGAAGACCCAGTACTTC.

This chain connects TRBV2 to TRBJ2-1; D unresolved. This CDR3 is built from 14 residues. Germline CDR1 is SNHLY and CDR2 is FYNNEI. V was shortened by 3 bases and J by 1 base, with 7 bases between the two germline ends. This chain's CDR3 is CASSDRRSYNEQFF. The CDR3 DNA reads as TGTGCCAGCAGTGACCGGCGGTCCTACAATGAGCAGTTCTTC.

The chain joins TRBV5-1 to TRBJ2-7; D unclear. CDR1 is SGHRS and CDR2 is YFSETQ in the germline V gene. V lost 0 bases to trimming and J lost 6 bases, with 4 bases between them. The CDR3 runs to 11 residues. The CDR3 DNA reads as TGCGCCAGCAGCTTGGGGGGCGAGCAGTACTTC. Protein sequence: CASSLGGEQYF.

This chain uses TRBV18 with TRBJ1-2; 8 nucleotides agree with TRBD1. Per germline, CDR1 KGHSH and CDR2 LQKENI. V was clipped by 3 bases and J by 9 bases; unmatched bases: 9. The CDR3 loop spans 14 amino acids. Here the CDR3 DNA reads TGTGCCAGCTCACCGGGCTCTAACAGGGGGAGCTACACCTTC. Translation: CASSPGSNRGSYTF.

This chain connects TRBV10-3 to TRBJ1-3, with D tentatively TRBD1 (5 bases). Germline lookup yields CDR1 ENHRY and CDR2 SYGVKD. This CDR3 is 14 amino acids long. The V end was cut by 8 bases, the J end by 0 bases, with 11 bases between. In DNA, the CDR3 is TGTGCCATCGGGGGACTTTCCTCTGGAAACACCATATATTTT. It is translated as CAIGGLSSGNTIYF.

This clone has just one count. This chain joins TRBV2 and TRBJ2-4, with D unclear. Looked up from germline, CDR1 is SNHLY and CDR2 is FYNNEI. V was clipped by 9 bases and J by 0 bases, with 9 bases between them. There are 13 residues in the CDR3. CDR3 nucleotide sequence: TGTGCCAGTGACCGCTTAGCCAAAAACATTCAGTACTTC. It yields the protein CASDRLAKNIQYF.

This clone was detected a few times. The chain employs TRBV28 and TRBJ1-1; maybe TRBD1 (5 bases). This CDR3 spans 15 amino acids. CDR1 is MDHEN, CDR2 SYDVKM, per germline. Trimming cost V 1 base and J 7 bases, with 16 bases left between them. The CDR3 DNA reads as TGTGCCAGCAGTTTATTGGGTCAGGGTTTGGGTGAAGCTTTCTTT. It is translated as CASSLLGQGLGEAFF.

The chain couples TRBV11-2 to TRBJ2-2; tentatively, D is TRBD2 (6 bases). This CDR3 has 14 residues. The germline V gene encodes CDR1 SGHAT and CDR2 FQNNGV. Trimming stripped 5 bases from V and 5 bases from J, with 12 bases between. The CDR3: CASSPSGGTGELFF. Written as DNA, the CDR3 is TGTGCCAGCAGCCCTAGTGGGGGGACCGGGGAGCTGTTTTTT.

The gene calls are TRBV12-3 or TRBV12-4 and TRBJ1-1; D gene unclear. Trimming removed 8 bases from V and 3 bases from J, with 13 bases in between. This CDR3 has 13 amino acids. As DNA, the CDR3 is TGTGCCAGCCGAACCGGAAAGGACACTGAAGCTTTCTTT. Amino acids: CASRTGKDTEAFF.

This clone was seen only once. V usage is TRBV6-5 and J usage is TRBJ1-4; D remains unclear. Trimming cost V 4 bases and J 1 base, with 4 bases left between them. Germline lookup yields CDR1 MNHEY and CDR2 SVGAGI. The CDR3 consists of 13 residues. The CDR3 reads CASSFRTNEKLFF. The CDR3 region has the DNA TGTGCCAGCAGTTTCAGAACTAATGAAAAACTGTTTTTT.

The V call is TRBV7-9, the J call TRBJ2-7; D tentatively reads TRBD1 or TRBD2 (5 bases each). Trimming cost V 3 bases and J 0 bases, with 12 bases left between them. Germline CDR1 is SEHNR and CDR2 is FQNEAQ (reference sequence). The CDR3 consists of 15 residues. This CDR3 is CASSFWGSGSYEQYF. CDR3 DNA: TGTGCCAGCAGCTTTTGGGGGTCGGGCTCCTACGAGCAGTACTTC.

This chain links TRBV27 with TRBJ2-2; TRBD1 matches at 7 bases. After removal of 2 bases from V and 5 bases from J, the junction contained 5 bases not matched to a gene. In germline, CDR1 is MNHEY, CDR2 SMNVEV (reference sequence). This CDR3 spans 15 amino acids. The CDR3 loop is CASSLDRVRTGELFF. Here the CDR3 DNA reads TGTGCCAGCAGTTTAGACAGGGTACGGACCGGGGAGCTGTTTTTT.

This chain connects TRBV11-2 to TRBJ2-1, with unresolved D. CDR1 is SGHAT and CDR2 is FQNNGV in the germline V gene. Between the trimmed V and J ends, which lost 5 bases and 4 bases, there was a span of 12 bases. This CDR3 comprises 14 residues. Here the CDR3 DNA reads TGTGCCAGCAGCGGCCGAGGTAGTTACAATGAGCAGTTCTTC. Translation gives CASSGRGSYNEQFF. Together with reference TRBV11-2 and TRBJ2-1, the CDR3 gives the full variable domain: EAGVAQSPRYKIIEKRQSVAFWCNPISGHATLYWYQQILGQGPKLLIQFQNNGVVDDSQLPKDRFSAERLKGVDSTLKIQPAKLEDSAVYLCASSGRGSYNEQFFGPGTRLTVL.

This CDR3 is CASSERDRSTSNYGYTF. CDR3 in DNA: TGTGCCAGCAGTGAACGGGACAGATCCACCTCTAACTATGGCTACACCTTC. The genes are TRBV2 and TRBJ1-2; TRBD1 matches 7 bases. Trimming took 2 bases from V and 0 from J; bases not matched to a gene: 9. CDR1 and CDR2 from the germline V gene are SNHLY and FYNNEI. The CDR3 runs to 17 residues.

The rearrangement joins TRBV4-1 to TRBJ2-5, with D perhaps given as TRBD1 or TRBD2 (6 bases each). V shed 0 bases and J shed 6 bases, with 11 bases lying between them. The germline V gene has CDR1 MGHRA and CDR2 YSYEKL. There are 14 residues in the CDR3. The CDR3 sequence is CASSQDTGRQTQYF. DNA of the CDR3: TGCGCCAGCAGCCAAGACACAGGGAGGCAGACCCAGTACTTC.

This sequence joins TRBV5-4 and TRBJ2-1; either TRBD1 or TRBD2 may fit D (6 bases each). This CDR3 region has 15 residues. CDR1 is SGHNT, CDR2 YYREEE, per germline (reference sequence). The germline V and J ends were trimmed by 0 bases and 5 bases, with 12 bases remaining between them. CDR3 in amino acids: CASSLAFGGNNEQFF. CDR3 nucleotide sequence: TGTGCCAGCAGCTTGGCGTTCGGGGGCAACAATGAGCAGTTCTTC. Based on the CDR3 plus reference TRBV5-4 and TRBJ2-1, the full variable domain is ETGVTQSPTHLIKTRGQQVTLRCSSQSGHNTVSWYQQALGQGPQFIFQYYREEENGRGNFPPRFSGLQFPNYSSELNVNALELDDSALYLCASSLAFGGNNEQFFGPGTRLTVL.

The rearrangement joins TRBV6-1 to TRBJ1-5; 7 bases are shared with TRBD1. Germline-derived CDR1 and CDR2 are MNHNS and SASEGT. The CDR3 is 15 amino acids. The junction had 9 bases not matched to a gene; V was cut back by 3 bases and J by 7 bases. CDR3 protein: CASSEWTGGRQPQHF. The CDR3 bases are TGTGCCAGCAGTGAGTGGACAGGCGGTCGACAGCCCCAGCATTTT.

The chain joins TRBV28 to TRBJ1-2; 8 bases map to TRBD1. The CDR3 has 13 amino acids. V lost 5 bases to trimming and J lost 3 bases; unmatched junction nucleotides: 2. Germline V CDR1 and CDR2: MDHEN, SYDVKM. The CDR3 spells CASSLDRDYGYTF. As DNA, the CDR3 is TGTGCCAGCAGTCTGGACAGGGACTATGGCTACACCTTC.